This T cell receptor beta chain was profiled in a study of cytomegalovirus exposure and HLA in healthy donors. Study-level findings and limits: It was reported in a later analysis that an Asian-associated ancestry cluster showed fewer N-insertions than the 666-donor mean. Near-uniform donor sequencing depth was presumed by presence/absence analyses.

PCR primers comprised 60 Vbeta and 13 Jbeta primers. Produced via immunoSEQ multiplex PCR; TCRdb's table is partial and in-frame only. The sample holds about 36,000 clones; approximately 55% are singletons and the top ten take about 6.1%. About this clone itself: Its antigen is unidentified.

Sequenced material: PBMCs. This sequence originates from a middle-aged woman in good health and CMV-seropositive.

The DNA for the CDR3 is TGTGCCTGGAGTTGGACAGGGGGGAACTATGGCTACACCTTC. As protein: CAWSWTGGNYGYTF. The rearrangement uses TRBV30 and TRBJ1-2, with 10 nucleotides matching TRBD1. Looked up from germline, CDR1 is GTSNPN and CDR2 is SVGIG (reference sequence). V lost 2 bases, J lost 2 bases, and 2 bases stayed unmatched. CDR3 length equals 14 residues.